Presented here are 8 T cell receptor beta chains from one specimen sequenced in a study of blood T cells in healthy people across ages. Primers used in a second PCR of roughly 6 to 11 cycles were a sample-barcoded 5' primer and a J-beta primer mix. TCRdb re-analysed the 5' RACE reads in MiXCR, keeping a single row per CDR3 protein. Found here are 1.5 million to 2 million distinct CDR3 sequences, 25% to 30% of them singletons; the top ten hold 7.7%. Sequencing was done on a sample of blood. The receptors here all came from a woman in her twenties or thirties in good health.

This clonotype was observed at least ten times. The chain carries TRBV15 and TRBJ2-1; 12 nucleotides match TRBD2. V lost 0 bases and J lost 6; bases outside the gene matches: 9. Germline CDR1 is LNHNV and CDR2 is YYDKDF (reference sequence). This CDR3 spans 18 amino acids. CDR3 in amino acids: CATSRDSGGLAGVNEQFF. In DNA, the CDR3 is TGTGCCACCAGCAGAGATTCAGGGGGACTAGCGGGCGTCAATGAGCAGTTCTTC.

In regard to this clonotype: Germline and junction disagree at one end, which may indicate a read error. V usage is TRBV29-1 and J usage is TRBJ2-3, with 10 bases fitting TRBD1. The CDR3 runs 16 residues. Germline V gene data show CDR1 as SQVTM and CDR2 as ANQGSEA. CDR3 sequence: CSSWDRGRVSTGTQYF. CDR3 DNA sequence: TGCAGCTCCTGGGACAGGGGAAGGGTATCCACAGGTACGCAGTATTTT.

At least ten counts were recorded for this clonotype. The chain couples TRBV6-6 to TRBJ2-7; 7 nucleotides agree with TRBD1. The CDR3 runs 15 residues. After removal of 4 bases from V and 2 bases from J, the junction contained 8 bases not matched to a gene. The germline V gene encodes CDR1 MNHNY and CDR2 SVGAGI (reference sequence). CDR3 bases: TGTGCCAGCAGTTCTACAGGGGCGATAACCTACGAGCAGTACTTC. Amino acid sequence: CASSSTGAITYEQYF.

The chain links TRBV7-2 to TRBJ2-7; 13 nucleotides line up with TRBD2. CDR1 and CDR2 (germline): SGHTA, FQGNSA. The CDR3 contains 16 residues. J was trimmed by 7 bases and V by 4 bases; bases with no gene match: 10. The CDR3 DNA sequence: TGTGCCAGCAGCTCCGGACTAGCGGGGGCGGAGAGGGAGCAGTACTTC. Protein product: CASSSGLAGAEREQYF. The complete variable domain, with remaining parts taken from reference TRBV7-2 and TRBJ2-7, reads GAGVSQSPSNKVTEKGKDVELRCDPISGHTALYWYRQSLGQGLEFLIYFQGNSAPDKSGLPSDRFSAERTGGSVSTLTIQRTQQEDSAVYLCASSSGLAGAEREQYFGPGTRLTVT.

As to this clonotype: Its ends do not fully match the called genes, so a read error is possible. The gene calls are TRBV2 and TRBJ2-5, with TRBD1 matching 12 bases. Germline loops: CDR1 SNHLY, CDR2 FYNNEI. The CDR3 sequence is 15 residues long. CDR3 sequence (DNA): TGTGTCAGCAGTGAGGGACAGGGGGCGCGGGAGACCCAGTACTTC. Translation: CVSSEGQGARETQYF. Complete variable domain (other parts from reference TRBV2 and TRBJ2-5): EPEVTQTPSHQVTQMGQEVILRCVPISNHLYFYWYRQILGQKVEFLVSFYNNEISEKSEIFDDQFSVERPDGSNFTLKIRSTKLEDSAMYFCVSSEGQGARETQYFGPGTRLLVL.

The chain couples TRBV12-3 or TRBV12-4 to TRBJ1-2, with D unclear. The length of the CDR3 is 14 residues. V lost 5 bases to trimming and J lost 2 bases, with 12 bases between them. The CDR3 loop is CASSPTSGNYGYTF. CDR3 nucleotides: TGTGCCAGCAGTCCCACATCCGGGAACTATGGCTACACCTTC.

This clonotype turned up a few times. The chain has TRBV29-1 and TRBJ1-1; D is unresolved. V shed 5 bases and J shed 2 bases, with 6 bases lying between them. From germline, CDR1 is SQVTM and CDR2 ANQGSEA. The CDR3 spans 11 residues. The CDR3 DNA reads as TGCAGCGTTCTCGAAAACACTGAAGCTTTCTTT. Protein: CSVLENTEAFF.

In its sample, this clonotype was seen many times. The CDR3 protein is CASSPGGIYEQYF. The CDR3 bases are TGTGCCAGCTCGCCTGGAGGTATCTACGAGCAGTACTTC. The rearrangement links TRBV12-3 or TRBV12-4 to TRBJ2-7; a possible D gene is TRBD2 (5 bases). This CDR3 has 13 amino acids. Trimming took off 8 bases at V and 3 bases at J, with 14 bases between the two ends.